Sequencing of this T cell receptor (beta chain) was carried out in a study of T cells in Graves' hyperthyroidism and ophthalmopathy. Points from the study as a whole: Blood also showed most of the thyroid clonotypes that were expanded above 0.001.

This clonotype was found a few times. As yet, its antigen is unknown. V lost 4 bases to trimming and J lost 0 bases; unmatched junction nucleotides: 15. CDR1 LGHNA and CDR2 YSLEER come from the germline V gene. The CDR3 totals 19 residues. Using RNA transcripts as the source, TCR beta CDR3 regions were amplified. The study used the HTBI primer set for a first-round RT-PCR of the TCR CDR3. In TCRdb, the multiplex PCR reads were re-called with MiXCR into one record per CDR3 protein. The sample shows roughly 580,000 distinct CDR3 sequences, about 15% of them seen only once. Sequencing was performed on blood. The chain recombines TRBV4-3 with TRBJ1-1; 9 bases align to TRBD1. This TCR came from a woman aged 25-40 years with Graves' hyperthyroidism that later progressed to Graves' ophthalmopathy. The CDR3 here is CASSLRDRDPLLMNTEAFF. In DNA form, the CDR3 reads TGCGCCAGCAGCCTCCGGGACAGGGATCCCCTTTTAATGAACACTGAAGCTTTCTTT.